This T cell receptor (beta chain) was recovered during a study of Ad26.COV2.S vaccination and SARS-CoV-2 variants. This table comes from immunoSEQ multiplex PCR, and its TCRdb copy is limited to in-frame clones, with some not included. The sample holds roughly 330,000 clones, 85% to 90% seen once. Stated treatment: about 20 received Ad26.COV2.S at low or high dose, single or two shots; about 5 received placebo; per-sample allocation not given. Day 63 following the first vaccine or placebo injection was when the samples were taken. Recruitment in Boston yielded a donor of adult age, 18-55 years. Regarding this clone: The antigen is unknown.

General study findings and limits: While placebo recipients had lower spike-specific TCR breadth, vaccine recipients had more. Considerable breadth of spike-specific CD8+ and CD4+ T cell responses has reportedly been documented following vaccination.

The sample in question was peripheral blood, obtained in a trial of Ad26.COV2.S vaccine versus placebo. The clonotype was recovered from a person between 18 and 60 years old who received the Ad26.COV2.S COVID-19 vaccine or a placebo.

CDR3 sequence (DNA): TGTGCCATCAGTCCTGTATCGGGTGGAGCTTTCTTT. Translation gives CAISPVSGGAFF. The chain couples TRBV10-3 to TRBJ1-1; D unclear. V was shortened by 5 bases and J by 10 bases, with 14 bases between the two germline ends. Germline V gene lookup returns CDR1 ENHRY and CDR2 SYGVKD. CDR3 size: 12 residues.